This TCR beta chain was sequenced in a study of radiotherapy plus CTLA-4 blockade in lung cancer (dated by TCRdb to 2016 to 2019). As for the study more broadly: Among the enrolled patients, roughly 19% had an objective response, and 25% to 40% reached disease control. Findings and caveats that apply to the study as a whole: Increased serum interferon-beta after radiation, together with early dynamic changes in blood T cell clones, were reported to be the strongest predictors of response. TCR clones derived from tumors expanded in peripheral blood after treatment with radiotherapy and ipilimumab.

Focal radiation therapy combined with CTLA-4 blockade (ipilimumab) was tested in patients with chemo-refractory metastatic non-small-cell lung cancer. A note on this clone: No cognate antigen has been identified for it. It has no much larger one-base neighbor in the sample; base qualities were not kept.

Including the terminal cysteine and phenylalanine, the CDR3 comprises 17 residues. Here the CDR3 DNA is all that survives: 51 bases in frame from base 1. Reading the germline V gene gives CDR1 MNHNS and CDR2 SASEGT. V ends up 3 bases short and J 4 bases short, with an unmatched junction base count of 8. The library was obtained by the immunoSEQ multiplex PCR assay. TCRdb holds this immuneACCESS table with in-frame rearrangements only. Some clones are missing; in checked studies, unresolved V genes explain under half, and the rest has no known cause. Within this sample are 90,000 to 95,000 clones, with 83% of them counted one time only. The ten biggest clones cover 0.75% to 0.85% of the sample.

The sequence links TRBV6-1 to TRBJ2-1; 11 bases in between match TRBD2. This clonotype was obtained from a human donor with non-small cell lung cancer who had stable disease on radiotherapy plus ipilimumab. The source material was peripheral blood, sampled from a patient treated with radiotherapy plus ipilimumab. CDR3 loop: CASSEPPLAGGYNEQFF. The bases read TGTGCCAGCAGTGAGCCACCCCTAGCGGGGGGTTACAATGAGCAGTTCTTC.